The text below deals with one TCR beta chain. The antigen is not known. The source of the sample is a study of tumor-infiltrating lymphocytes in localized non-small cell lung cancer. About the research overall: Some samples were collected after neoadjuvant chemotherapy; smokers, never-smokers and several histologies were included.

Some clones are missing from TCRdb's copy, which holds only in-frame ones; the method was immunoSEQ multiplex PCR. Here the sample spans more than 12,000 clones, approximately 68% being singletons. CDR3 length: 14 amino acids. Germline V gives CDR1 MNHEY, CDR2 SVGAGI. The germline V and J ends were trimmed by 6 bases and 5 bases, with 14 bases remaining between them. Study observations and caveats: Only some patients had TCR sequencing, depending on available tissue.

This clonotype was obtained from a human donor with non-small cell lung cancer. Material: uninvolved lung tissue not adjacent to the tumor. The chain recombines TRBV6-5 with TRBJ1-5; possibly TRBD1 for D (6 bases). CDR3 region: CASRKGGDYQPQHF. CDR3 sequence (DNA): TGTGCCAGCAGAAAGGGGGGGGACTATCAGCCCCAGCATTTT.